This TCR beta chain was found in a study of cytomegalovirus exposure and HLA in healthy donors (dated by TCRdb to the late 2010s). About the study as a whole: In an earlier analysis of 587 of the donors, roughly 300 Gb of sequence data and 90 million to 120 million unique TCR beta sequences from about 190 million T cells were reported. An early release covering just under 650 HLA-typed donors comprised around 300 gigabases of sequencing data and tens of millions of unique TCR sequences. Of the approximately 400 genotyped donors, about 84% fell in the genetic ancestry cluster associated with self-reported Caucasian donors. The study was designed to test whether signatures of past pathogen exposure could be identified by cataloging public T cell receptors. The study used immunosequencing to profile the T cell repertoires of 670 or so subjects and linked those repertoires to cytomegalovirus serostatus. Besides the first cohort of around 670 subjects, a separate validation cohort made up of over a hundred different subjects was used. High-throughput TCR immunosequencing, statistical association of individual TCRs with disease status, and machine learning were combined to predict cytomegalovirus infection status. A later analysis re-analyzed previously published TCR beta repertoires from approximately 670 donors and added high-resolution HLA genotyping to study TCR occurrence patterns. The later analysis used no new phenotypic data to find candidate immune exposures, relying instead on TCR beta sequences and their occurrence across donors. To decide whether each TCR beta V gene segment behaved as functional or pseudogenic, an earlier analysis of some 600 of the donors relied on high-throughput TCR beta sequencing. Donor age, sex, ethnicity and CMV serostatus were collected together with the repertoire data. A later genetic analysis took genome-wide SNP genotypes for about three fifths of the 666 donors and used that subset as a discovery cohort. All discovery cohort repertoires had been generated on a single sequencing platform. Class I and class II HLA loci were covered by the typing at four-digit resolution. The number of donors typed differed by locus, with 629-630 for A, B, C, DRB1 and DQB1, over 500 for DQA1, some 570 for DPA1, and roughly 450 for DPB1. Four or five DR-DQ haplotypes were treated as single units for association and clustering because of strong linkage in the cohort. Across 300 to 500 genotyped donors of the cohort, an average of approximately 200,000 unique TCR beta nucleotide sequences per donor were sequenced, and 15% to 20% of those sequences were non-productive. The paper as a whole reports these results and caveats: An association between a missense DCLRE1C variant and V-gene and J-gene trimming of TCR beta chains was found in a later genetic analysis and replicated in an independent cohort. For the cohort, immune exposure information was limited to CMV serostatus. In a later genetic analysis, fewer N-insertions in productive TCRs were reported among donors in an Asian-associated ancestry cluster than the roughly 670-donor mean. In vitro tests confirmed that three of the cytomegalovirus-associated TCR beta chains recognize cytomegalovirus antigens. Presence/absence analyses assumed roughly uniform sequencing depth across donors, an assumption that may not hold. In a later analysis, several top co-occurrence clusters were reported to appear linked to parvovirus B19, influenza, CMV and Epstein-Barr virus. In the study, some 160 TCR beta chains were listed as associated with cytomegalovirus. Linkage disequilibrium might explain the correlated functional status among segregating V segments, but an unknown experimental factor could not be excluded. According to a later analysis, most CMV-associated TCR beta chains appeared to be HLA-restricted, and the HLA associations seemed to be driven largely by CMV exposure. Some IMGT-functional V segments, including TRBV6-2 and TRBV6-3, could not be distinguished by the 87-base-pair reads and were therefore excluded. In a later analysis, the rate of TCR association differed among HLA loci, with DRB1 alleles having the most associated TCRs and HLA-C alleles having the fewest. HLA typing was unavailable for some donors at each locus, so association tests used only the typed subset. A further reported finding was that TCR beta sequences accurately predicted the HLA-A and HLA-B alleles for most subjects in the first cohort. The cohort was sequenced for TCR beta chains only, and without alpha or paired-chain data the features that could be detected were limited. In an earlier analysis of around 600 of the donors, most TCR beta V segments appeared in productive rearrangements about 87% or about 30% of the time, broadly matching IMGT annotations. Most TCR sequences were observed very rarely across donors, whereas some public TCRs were present in many individuals. When HLA alleles, especially DR and DQ, strongly co-occurred, TCR associations were difficult to assign to individual alleles. According to the authors, the approach could potentially be generalized to other disease states and immunological phenotypes. A group of highly shared sequence variants was considered likely to be a technical artifact of the sequencing pipeline. The classifier was reported to diagnose cytomegalovirus status with high specificity and sensitivity in both the original cohort and the validation cohort. Compared with equally common non-associated chains, HLA-associated TCR beta chains in a later analysis were more clonally expanded and had lower generation probabilities. At a false discovery rate of 0.05, a later analysis linked approximately 18,000 TCR beta sequences to specific HLA alleles. About 17 rarely observed V segments, including chromosome 9 orphons, were excluded from the earlier analysis of about 600 of the donors because counts were too low.

The cohort comprised more than 550 healthy bone marrow donors. At the time of sampling, every cohort member was nominally healthy, though immune exposures that went unrecorded were likely present. CMV serostatus was positive for around 310 and negative for about 55% of the 666 cohort members, and was not recorded for this donor. Every donor gave a peripheral blood sample, and the peripheral blood mononuclear cells from that sample were used for TCR beta sequencing. The Qiagen DNeasy Blood Extraction Kit was used to extract genomic DNA from the blood cell samples. Trimming takes 6 bases off V and 2 bases off J; junction bases not matched to a gene: 7. The germline V gene specifies MNHEY as CDR1 and SVGAGI as CDR2. The CDR3 measures 15 amino acids from cysteine to phenylalanine. Here the CDR3 DNA is all that survives: 45 bases in frame from base 1. The library was generated by the immunoSEQ multiplex PCR assay. For the multiplex PCR, a mixture combining 60 forward primers for TCR Vbeta segments and 13 reverse primers for TCR Jbeta segments was used. The CDR3 region of rearranged TCR beta genes was amplified from genomic DNA by a multiplex PCR assay. On the Illumina HiSeq System, the amplified TCR beta libraries were sequenced as 87-base-pair reads. In the paper's pipeline: A later analysis counted some 80 million unique TCR beta chains across the 550 to 750 repertoires, and around 9.9 million of these chains were shared by at least two donors. To remove PCR and sequencing errors, raw reads were error-corrected and collapsed into unique sequences using a nearest-neighbor algorithm that merged closely related sequences. V, D and J gene segments were assigned by aligning CDR3 sequences to IMGT reference sequences. For a sequence to be retained, a match of at least six nucleotides was required to both a V gene segment and a J gene segment. A rearrangement was called productive if the CDR3 had no stop codons and remained in frame with V and J, and every other rearrangement was called non-productive. Following IMGT convention, CDR3 was defined as the stretch from the second conserved V-encoded cysteine up to the conserved J-encoded phenylalanine. The earlier analysis of 587 of the donors excluded sequences that lacked an unambiguous match to a single V gene segment. In an earlier analysis of some 590 of the donors, a V segment was called functional when productive rearrangements were above 56.7%, and segregating when the standard deviation between donors exceeded 5%. To diagnose cytomegalovirus status from the catalog of TCR beta chain sequences, a statistical classification framework was built. In a later analysis, V and J genes were assigned by comparing TCR nucleotide sequences against IMGT/GENE-DB human TR gene sequences. Using the TCRdist pipeline, a later analysis assigned CDR3 sequences along with most-parsimonious VDJ recombination scenarios. In a later analysis, every TCR beta chain was defined by the combination of its CDR3 amino acid sequence and its V-gene family, and reads without a unique V-gene family were dropped. In a later analysis, 450 to 600 highly shared, low-generation-probability nucleotide sequences were removed to address suspected cross-contamination and a sequencing artifact. In a later analysis, a clonal expansion index for each public chain was calculated from normalized within-repertoire ranks of inferred template counts. A later analysis computed generation probabilities with a VDJ recombination model fitted to out-of-frame rearrangements, and checked the results against IGoR. In a later analysis, TCR-TCR, TCR-HLA and TCR-CMV co-occurrence was scored with hypergeometric tests, and a repertoire-size bias correction was applied to TCR pairs. To estimate false discovery rates, a later analysis permuted the HLA or CMV assignments 20 times. In a later analysis, co-occurring TCRs were grouped using DBSCAN, and TCRdist sequence similarity was added for clustering within HLA-allele-positive subsets. Repertoires with fewer than 30,000 or more than 120,000 public chains were left out of co-occurrence clustering, as were several repertoires with anomalous nucleotide sharing. TCRdb provides this immuneACCESS table in a form limited to in-frame rearrangements. Some clones are lacking; in checked studies, under half of them reflect an unresolved V gene, and why the rest are absent is not known. V and J calls and clone size are as listed in that table; D and trimming were resolved from the DNA. The table for this sample lists under 100,000 clones; 65% to 80% of them were counted only once. In total, the top ten clones hold approximately 9.2% of the sample.

As to this clone: Its antigen is unknown. Per-nucleotide qualities are absent, and no much larger clonotype sits a single base away.

The source material was PBMCs. The chain is encoded by TRBV6-5 joined to TRBJ2-7; TRBD2 fits 10 bases in the junction. This clonotype was sampled from a human donor in good health. The CDR3 region: CASRSRTSGPYEQYF. The DNA sequence is given as TGTGCCAGCAGATCCAGGACTAGCGGTCCCTACGAGCAGTACTTC.